The 30 T cell receptor beta chains below were found in one sample sequenced in a study of shared clonotypes between healthy human individuals. Profiled with immunoSEQ multiplex PCR; TCRdb holds only in-frame clones, not every one. The repertoire holds more than 2,000,000 clones, with approximately 93% as singletons. The sample taken for sequencing was naive CD4+ T cells from PBMCs. Specified subset: CD45RA+ positively selected. These receptors were collected from a man between 18 and 35 years old in good health. Some clones in this sample may be carry-over from other donors' samples.

This chain links TRBV11-2 with TRBJ2-1; 9 nucleotides line up with TRBD2. V lost 2 bases, J lost 9 bases, and 8 bases stayed unmatched. The CDR3 sequence is 15 residues long. Germline loops: CDR1 SGHAT, CDR2 FQNNGV. The CDR3 region has the DNA TGTGCCAGCAGCTTAATGCTAGCGGGAAAAATTGAGCAGTTCTTC. It encodes CASSLMLAGKIEQFF.

The chain links TRBV10-3 to TRBJ1-2; a weak D match, TRBD1 (6 bases). CDR1 and CDR2 (germline): ENHRY, SYGVKD. Trimming pared 0 bases from V and 4 bases from J, leaving 12 bases between. The CDR3 is 15 residues long. The CDR3 DNA is TGTGCCATCAGTGAGTCGATGGGGGCCATCTATGGCTACACCTTC. Translating gives CAISESMGAIYGYTF.

The chain carries TRBV7-8 and TRBJ1-5; D not certain. V was shortened by 2 bases and J by 6 bases, with 14 bases between the two germline ends. The germline V gene encodes CDR1 SGHVS and CDR2 FQNEAQ. This CDR3 is built from 15 residues. The CDR3 DNA reads TGTGCCAGCAGCTTAAATGTGGGCCGAAGTCAGCCCCAGCATTTT. This codes for CASSLNVGRSQPQHF.

This rearrangement joins TRBV7-2 to TRBJ2-3; no clear D. Looked up from germline, CDR1 is SGHTA and CDR2 is FQGNSA. V gave up 5 bases and J gave up 8 bases, with 17 bases separating them. This CDR3 comprises 14 residues. DNA for the CDR3: TGTGCCAGCAGCCCCGGACCCGATTCGGGTACGCAGTATTTT. It codes for CASSPGPDSGTQYF.

The chain links TRBV7-2 to TRBJ2-5; possible D gene TRBD1, 6 bases. The CDR3 extends over 16 amino acids. The V end was cut by 5 bases, the J end by 7 bases, with 23 bases between. Germline loops: CDR1 SGHTA, CDR2 FQGNSA. CDR3 coding DNA: TGTGCCAGCAGCGCGTCAGGGACACCGTTACCCGGGACCCAGTACTTC. It yields the protein CASSASGTPLPGTQYF.

The chain uses TRBV5-4 and TRBJ1-1; D uncertain. Trimming pared 1 base from V and 1 base from J, leaving 5 bases between. The CDR3 totals 13 residues. The germline V gene has CDR1 SGHNT and CDR2 YYREEE (reference sequence). The CDR3 sequence: CASSLSPNTEAFF. Here the CDR3 DNA reads TGTGCCAGCAGCTTGAGTCCGAACACTGAAGCTTTCTTT.

The V and J genes are TRBV7-9 and TRBJ1-1; D is unresolved. The CDR3 length is 14 residues. The V gene's germline CDR1 is SEHNR and CDR2 FQNEAQ (reference sequence). V was shortened by 4 bases and J by 2 bases, with 11 bases between the two germline ends. The CDR3 sequence is CASSSLRRNTEAFF. CDR3 nucleotides: TGTGCCAGCAGCTCCCTTAGAAGAAACACTGAAGCTTTCTTT.

This sequence joins TRBV7-3 and TRBJ2-3; D is possibly TRBD2 (5 bases). V dropped 3 bases and J dropped 0 bases, with 7 bases sitting between them. This CDR3 has 14 amino acids. Looked up from germline, CDR1 is SGHTA and CDR2 is FQGTGA. CDR3 DNA sequence: TGTGCCAGCAGCTTGATAGCGAGCACAGATACGCAGTATTTT. This codes for CASSLIASTDTQYF.

About this clone: Other DNA sequences in the sample encode the same CDR3. This chain joins TRBV5-1 and TRBJ1-4, with D tentatively TRBD1 (6 bases). The CDR3 runs 15 residues. CDR1 and CDR2 (germline): SGHRS, YFSETQ. The V gene lost 4 bases and the J gene lost 0 bases, with 10 bases spanning the gap. Here the CDR3 reads CASSPYRATNEKLFF. In DNA form, the CDR3 reads TGCGCCAGCAGCCCCTACAGGGCAACTAATGAAAAACTGTTTTTT. The entire variable domain, with the rest obtained from reference TRBV5-1 and TRBJ1-4, is as follows: KAGVTQTPRYLIKTRGQQVTLSCSPISGHRSVSWYQQTPGQGLQFLFEYFSETQRNKGNFPGRFSGRQFSNSRSEMNVSTLELGDSALYLCASSPYRATNEKLFFGSGTQLSVL.

A single count supports this clone. V is TRBV10-1 and J is TRBJ2-2; D call uncertain. V was shortened by 4 bases and J by 2 bases, with 8 bases between the two germline ends. This CDR3 contains 14 residues. Germline V gives CDR1 WNHNN, CDR2 SYGVQD (reference sequence). The CDR3 is CASSGLINTGELFF. In nucleotides, the CDR3 is TGCGCCAGCAGTGGACTGATAAACACCGGGGAGCTGTTTTTT.

The genes are TRBV30 and TRBJ1-1; tentative D call: TRBD1 (5 bases). This CDR3 is 16 amino acids long. The ends were cut back, 3 bases at V and 0 bases at J, with 17 bases in the middle. Germline V lookup: CDR1 GTSNPN, CDR2 SVGIG (reference sequence). DNA of the CDR3: TGTGCCTGGAGAAGACGGGGGGTTCCAATGAACACTGAAGCTTTCTTT. It translates to CAWRRRGVPMNTEAFF.

This chain joins TRBV9 and TRBJ2-7, with TRBD2 identical over 8 bases. CDR1 and CDR2 (germline): SGDLS, YYNGEE. This CDR3 has 13 amino acids. The CDR3 loop is CSKRGGVTYEQYF. CDR3 in DNA: TGTTCTAAACGGGGGGGCGTCACCTACGAGCAGTACTTC.

The sample holds one count of this clone. The genes are TRBV4-1 and TRBJ2-5, with D tentatively TRBD1 or TRBD2 (5 bases each). Germline-derived CDR1 and CDR2 are MGHRA and YSYEKL. The CDR3 is 13 amino acids. The V gene lost 0 bases and the J gene lost 9 bases, with 11 bases spanning the gap. The CDR3 here is CASSQDGGLAQYF. DNA for the CDR3: TGCGCCAGCAGCCAAGATGGGGGATTGGCCCAGTACTTC.

V usage is TRBV4-3 and J usage is TRBJ2-7, with 12 bases fitting TRBD1. The germline V gene encodes CDR1 LGHNA and CDR2 YSLEER. J was trimmed by 0 bases and V by 3 bases; bases with no gene match: 6. The CDR3 covers 17 residues. CDR3 loop: CASSQGTGGFSSYEQYF. The CDR3 DNA reads as TGCGCCAGCAGCCAGGGGACAGGGGGCTTTTCCTCCTACGAGCAGTACTTC.

The chain uses TRBV11-2 and TRBJ2-5; 9 nucleotides agree with TRBD2. Trimming at V came to 5 bases and at J to 3 bases, leaving 13 bases not matched to a gene. The CDR3 covers 17 residues. The V gene's germline CDR1 is SGHAT and CDR2 FQNNGV. The CDR3 here is CASSPTIGAGGEETQYF. The CDR3 DNA is TGTGCCAGCAGCCCCACTATCGGTGCGGGAGGGGAAGAGACCCAGTACTTC.

The chain combines TRBV5-1 with TRBJ2-1; TRBD1 matches at 7 bases. CDR3 size: 15 residues. Germline assignment: CDR1 SGHRS and CDR2 YFSETQ. V lost 4 bases and J lost 4; bases outside the gene matches: 8. CDR3 sequence: CASSRGQADYNEQFF. The CDR3 DNA sequence: TGCGCCAGCAGCCGCGGACAGGCCGATTACAATGAGCAGTTCTTC.

This chain joins TRBV21-1 and TRBJ2-5; the table names TRBD1, a call not compared with the DNA. TRBV21-1 is noted as a pseudogene. This CDR3 contains 17 residues. The CDR3 DNA reads TGTGCCAGCCCAATATCCACGGAACAGGGGGCGAGCGAGACCCAGTACTTC. The encoded protein is CASPISTEQGASETQYF.

The V call is TRBV28, the J call TRBJ1-2; 7 bases are a match to TRBD1. The CDR3 covers 16 residues. The V gene's germline CDR1 is MDHEN and CDR2 SYDVKM. Trimming at V came to 6 bases and at J to 6 bases, leaving 16 bases not matched to a gene. CDR3 in amino acids: CASSGGRGAKRDGYTF. The CDR3, as DNA: TGTGCCAGCAGCGGCGGCAGGGGGGCGAAAAGGGATGGCTACACCTTC.

The CDR3 here is CASRGQGQETGELFF. In DNA, the CDR3 is TGCGCCAGCAGGGGACAGGGTCAGGAAACCGGGGAGCTGTTTTTT. The chain uses TRBV10-2 and TRBJ2-2; 9 bases align to TRBD1. The CDR3 totals 15 residues. CDR1 and CDR2 from the germline V gene are WSHSY and SAAADI. With V trimmed by 6 bases and J by 5 bases, 7 bases remained unmatched.

This clone was recorded once. This sequence joins TRBV19 and TRBJ1-5; TRBD1 is a possible D gene (6 bases). Trimming left V 9 bases short and J 7 bases short, with 19 bases between. This CDR3 has 14 amino acids. Germline CDR1 is LNHDA and CDR2 is SQIVND (reference sequence). CDR3 DNA: TGTGCCAGCAGCACAGGGCGGGCAGGACAGCCCCAGCATTTT. Translating it yields CASSTGRAGQPQHF.

Worth noting for this clone: Different DNA sequences within this sample yield the same CDR3. This chain uses TRBV11-2 with TRBJ2-5, with 12 bases aligning to TRBD1. Germline V gene lookup returns CDR1 SGHAT and CDR2 FQNNGV. V was clipped by 1 base and J by 4 bases; unmatched bases: 4. The CDR3 extends over 16 amino acids. The CDR3 DNA is TGTGCCAGCAGCTTAGGGGACAGGGGGCGCGGAGAGACCCAGTACTTC. Amino acids: CASSLGDRGRGETQYF. Looking up the rest from reference TRBV11-2 and TRBJ2-5 gives the full variable domain: EAGVAQSPRYKIIEKRQSVAFWCNPISGHATLYWYQQILGQGPKLLIQFQNNGVVDDSQLPKDRFSAERLKGVDSTLKIQPAKLEDSAVYLCASSLGDRGRGETQYFGPGTRLLVL.

This sequence joins TRBV6-5 and TRBJ1-5; D is possibly TRBD1 (6 bases). V was pared by 6 bases and J by 7 bases, with 16 bases between. This CDR3 is 14 amino acids long. From germline, CDR1 is MNHEY and CDR2 SVGAGI. CDR3 loop: CASRKGGAYQPQHF. The CDR3 coding sequence is TGTGCCAGCAGGAAGGGGGGGGCGTACCAGCCCCAGCATTTT.

This clone was detected only a few times. V gene TRBV29-1 combines with J gene TRBJ1-1; no clear D. Per germline, CDR1 SQVTM and CDR2 ANQGSEA. Trimming took 7 bases from V and 3 from J, leaving 15 bases between them. This CDR3 comprises 13 residues. The DNA of the CDR3 is TGCAGCGCCCTCAGAGTTGGGGACACTGAAGCTTTCTTT. Its translation is CSALRVGDTEAFF.

The V call is TRBV5-1, the J call TRBJ1-4; a possible D gene is TRBD1 (5 bases). With 0 bases removed from V and 4 bases from J, the gap between germline ends came to 13 bases. The CDR3 extends over 16 amino acids. Germline lookup yields CDR1 SGHRS and CDR2 YFSETQ. As DNA, the CDR3 is TGCGCCAGCAGCTTGGTGGCAGGGAATCTTAATGAAAAACTGTTTTTT. It codes for CASSLVAGNLNEKLFF.

The chain has TRBV5-1 and TRBJ2-7; D ambiguous. There are 12 residues in the CDR3. Germline CDR1 SGHRS, CDR2 YFSETQ. Between the trimmed V and J ends, which lost 3 bases and 1 base, there was a span of 5 bases. CDR3 residues: CASSSLSYEQYF. Here the CDR3 DNA reads TGCGCCAGCAGCTCCCTTTCCTACGAGCAGTACTTC.

The J gene is TRBJ1-5, the V gene TRBV5-1, with TRBD1 matching 7 bases. The CDR3 runs to 14 residues. Germline V lookup: CDR1 SGHRS, CDR2 YFSETQ. V shed 4 bases and J 7 bases; nucleotides not matched to a gene: 8. CDR3 sequence: CASSQGQAGQPQHF. DNA of the CDR3: TGCGCCAGCAGCCAAGGACAGGCAGGCCAGCCCCAGCATTTT.

On this clone: Other DNA sequences in the same sample also yield this CDR3. This chain uses TRBV18 with TRBJ1-1; 7 bases match TRBD1. The V segment lost 3 bases and the J segment 0 bases; nucleotides outside the gene matches: 4. Germline V CDR1 and CDR2: KGHSH, LQKENI. The CDR3 spans 15 residues. The CDR3, as DNA: TGTGCCAGCTCACCCGGGACAGCAATGAACACTGAAGCTTTCTTT. It yields the protein CASSPGTAMNTEAFF.

The chain uses TRBV28 and TRBJ2-7; no clear D gene. Trimming took off 8 bases at V and 4 bases at J, with 9 bases between the two ends. The CDR3 is 11 residues long. The germline CDR1 and CDR2 sequences are MDHEN and SYDVKM. The CDR3 loop reads CASGRLYEQYF. The CDR3 DNA reads as TGTGCCAGCGGGCGGTTATACGAGCAGTACTTC.

The chain has TRBV7-2 and TRBJ1-2; possibly TRBD1 for D (6 bases). Between the trimmed V and J ends, which lost 0 bases and 5 bases, there was a span of 10 bases. Looked up from germline, CDR1 is SGHTA and CDR2 is FQGNSA. The CDR3 contains 14 residues. The CDR3 protein is CASSLARGLYGYTF. The CDR3 DNA sequence: TGTGCCAGCAGCTTAGCAAGGGGGTTATATGGCTACACCTTC.

The rearrangement uses TRBV12-5 and TRBJ2-2; D might be TRBD2 (5 bases). CDR1 is LGHNT, CDR2 FRNRAP, per germline. V was trimmed by 6 bases and J by 0 bases, leaving 14 bases between them. The CDR3 runs to 16 residues. CDR3 in amino acids: CASGKEAVANTGELFF. In nucleotides, the CDR3 is TGTGCTAGTGGCAAGGAGGCTGTCGCGAACACCGGGGAGCTGTTTTTT.